The clone carrying this T cell receptor (beta chain) was counted a few times. Single viable CD3+CD4+CD8-CD45RO+ cells were sorted as the memory CD4+ T cells. This CDR3 contains 15 residues. J lost 7 bases, V lost 3 bases, and 7 bases had no gene match. Germline assignment: CDR1 LNHDA and CDR2 SQIVND (reference sequence). The data stem from a study of memory CD4+ T cells and cytomegalovirus serostatus. Study background: This sample comes from healthy Belgian adults, fewer than ten CMV seropositive, approximately 23 seronegative.

TCRdb's table, derived via immunoSEQ multiplex PCR, lists solely in-frame clones and lacks some. Of about 61,000 clones in the sample, 75% to 90% were seen once. The gene calls are TRBV19 and TRBJ2-1; TRBD2 matches at 9 bases. The sequencing input was memory CD4+ T cells from blood. The sequence derives from an adult in good health and CMV-seronegative. CDR3 sequence (DNA): TGTGCCAGTAGTATTGAGGTTAGCGGGAGTAATGAGCAGTTCTTC. Amino acid sequence: CASSIEVSGSNEQFF.